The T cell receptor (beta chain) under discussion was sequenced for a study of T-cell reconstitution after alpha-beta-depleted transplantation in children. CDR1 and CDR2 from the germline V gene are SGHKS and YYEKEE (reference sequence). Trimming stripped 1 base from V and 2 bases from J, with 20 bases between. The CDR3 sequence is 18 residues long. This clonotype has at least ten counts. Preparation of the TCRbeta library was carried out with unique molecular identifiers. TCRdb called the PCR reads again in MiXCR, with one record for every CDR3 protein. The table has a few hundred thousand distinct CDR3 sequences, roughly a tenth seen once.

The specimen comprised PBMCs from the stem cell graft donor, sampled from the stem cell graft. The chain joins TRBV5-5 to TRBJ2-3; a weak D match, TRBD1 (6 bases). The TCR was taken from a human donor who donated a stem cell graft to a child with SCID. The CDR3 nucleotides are TGTGCCAGCAGCTTGTCCCCCTCCGCAGGGGTAGACACAGATACGCAGTATTTT. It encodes CASSLSPSAGVDTDTQYF.